Included here is one T cell receptor (beta chain) sequence, with context. Libraries were prepared by immunoSEQ multiplex PCR; TCRdb keeps only in-frame clonotypes and omits some of them. Of around 96,000 clones listed, over 85% were seen once; the top ten hold around 1.8%. The sample belongs to a study of T cell changes during pregnancy in multiple sclerosis. The germline gives CDR1 SNHLY, CDR2 FYNNEI. The CDR3 covers 14 residues. The V end was cut by 6 bases, the J end by 4 bases, with 13 bases between. The source of this sequence is a female donor in good health, enrolled as a control in a pregnancy study. The chain uses TRBV2 and TRBJ1-5; D unresolved. The sequencing here drew on peripheral blood, taken after pregnancy. The CDR3 DNA is TGTGCCAGCAGGGAGGGAGATGGGAATCAGCCCCAGCATTTT. It translates to CASREGDGNQPQHF.